These T cell receptor beta chains were read from a single sample in a study of OX40 agonist ivuxolimab in advanced cancers. TCRdb's table, derived via immunoSEQ multiplex PCR, lists solely in-frame clones and lacks some. The profile shows roughly 75,000 clones, around nine tenths of them singletons. The input for sequencing was CD4+ or CD8+ T cells sorted from blood, taken in a trial of the OX40 agonist ivuxolimab. The source of these receptors is an adult with an advanced solid tumor such as melanoma, head and neck, liver or kidney cancer. The CDR3 runs from the conserved cysteine through the conserved F or W. The D gene is left open where the match is weak.

j_call | d_call | v_call | cdr3_length | cdr3_aa | cdr3_nt
TRBJ2-5 | TRBD2 | TRBV10-3 | 15 | CAISESTSGQETQYF | TGTGCCATCAGTGAGTCGACTAGCGGGCAAGAGACCCAGTACTTC
TRBJ1-2 | NA | TRBV4-1 | 16 | CASSPFFGGINYGYTF | TGCGCCAGCAGCCCTTTTTTTGGAGGGATTAACTATGGCTACACCTTC
TRBJ1-6 | TRBD1 | TRBV5-1 | 15 | CASSSRQGADSPLHF | TGCGCCAGCAGCTCCCGGCAGGGGGCCGATTCACCCCTCCACTTT
TRBJ2-3 | TRBD2 | TRBV10-1 | 16 | CASSDPTSGSTGTQYF | TGCGCCAGCAGTGACCCGACTAGCGGAAGCACAGGTACGCAGTATTTT
TRBJ1-2 | NA | TRBV19 | 15 | CASSRLRGVNYGYTF | TGTGCCAGTAGTCGGCTTCGGGGGGTTAACTATGGCTACACCTTC
TRBJ2-2 | NA | TRBV7-3 | 16 | CASSQSRGRGTGELFF | TGTGCCAGCAGCCAGAGTCGGGGCCGAGGGACCGGGGAGCTGTTTTTT
TRBJ1-2 | TRBD1 | TRBV28 | 13 | CASSGGQYYGYTF | TGTGCCAGCAGTGGGGGACAGTACTATGGCTACACCTTC
TRBJ2-3 | NA | TRBV4-2 | 16 | CAGSQNFRGETDTQYF | TGTGCCGGCAGCCAAAATTTCAGGGGGGAAACAGATACGCAGTATTTT
TRBJ2-7 | TRBD2 | TRBV7-2 | 15 | CASSFTRGAPYEQYF | TGTGCCAGCAGCTTCACGCGGGGGGCCCCCTACGAGCAGTACTTC
TRBJ1-6 | TRBD1 | TRBV28 | 14 | CASSVQGAWGPLHF | TGTGCCAGCAGTGTACAGGGGGCCTGGGGGCCCCTCCACTTT